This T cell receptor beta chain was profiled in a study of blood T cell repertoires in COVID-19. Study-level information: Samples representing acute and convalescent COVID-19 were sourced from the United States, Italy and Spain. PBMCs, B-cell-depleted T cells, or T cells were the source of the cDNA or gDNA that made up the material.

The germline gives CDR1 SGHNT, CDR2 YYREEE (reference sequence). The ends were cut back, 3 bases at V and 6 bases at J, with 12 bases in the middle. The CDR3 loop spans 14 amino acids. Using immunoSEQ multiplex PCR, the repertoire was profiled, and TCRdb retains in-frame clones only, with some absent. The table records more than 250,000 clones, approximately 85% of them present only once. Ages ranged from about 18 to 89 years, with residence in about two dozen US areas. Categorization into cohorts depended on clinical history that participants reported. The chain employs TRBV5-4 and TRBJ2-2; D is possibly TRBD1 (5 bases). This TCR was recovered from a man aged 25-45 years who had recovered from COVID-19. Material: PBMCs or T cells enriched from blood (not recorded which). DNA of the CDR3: TGTGCCAGCAGCTCCCAGGGTTTCGCCGGGGAGCTGTTTTTT. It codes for CASSSQGFAGELFF.